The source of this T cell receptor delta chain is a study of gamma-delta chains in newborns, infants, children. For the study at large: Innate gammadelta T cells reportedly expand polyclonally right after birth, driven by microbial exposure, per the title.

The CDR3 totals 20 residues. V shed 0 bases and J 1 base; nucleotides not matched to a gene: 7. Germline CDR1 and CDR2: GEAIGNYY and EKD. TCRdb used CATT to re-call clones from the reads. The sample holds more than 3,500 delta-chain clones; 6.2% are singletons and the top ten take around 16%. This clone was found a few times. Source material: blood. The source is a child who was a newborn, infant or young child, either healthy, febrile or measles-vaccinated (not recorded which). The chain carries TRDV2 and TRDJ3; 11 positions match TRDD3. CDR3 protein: CACDTVGGGYASWDTRQMFF. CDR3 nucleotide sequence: TGTGCCTGTGACACCGTAGGTGGGGGATACGCTTCCTGGGACACCCGACAGATGTTTTTC.